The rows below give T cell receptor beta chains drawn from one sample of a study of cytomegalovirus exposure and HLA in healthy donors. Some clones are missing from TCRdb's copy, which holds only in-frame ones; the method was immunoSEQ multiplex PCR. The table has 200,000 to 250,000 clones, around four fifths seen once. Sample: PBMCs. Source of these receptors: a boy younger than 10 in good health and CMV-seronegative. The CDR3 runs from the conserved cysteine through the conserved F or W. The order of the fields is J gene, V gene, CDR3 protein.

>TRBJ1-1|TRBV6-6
CASSYSAGRDTEAFF
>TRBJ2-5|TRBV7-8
CASSLWGGALETQYF
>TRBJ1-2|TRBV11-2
CASSPRGDRGRMGGYTF
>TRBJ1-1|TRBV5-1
CASSLVRDNTEAFF
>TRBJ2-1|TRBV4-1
CASSQVQAGSYEQFF
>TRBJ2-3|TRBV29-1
CSVLADTDTQYF
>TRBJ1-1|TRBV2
CASSRTGMDTEAFF
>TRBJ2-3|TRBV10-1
CASSDSKSSTDTQYF
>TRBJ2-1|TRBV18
CASSPRGGSYNEQFF
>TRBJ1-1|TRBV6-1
CASREYRETNTEAFF
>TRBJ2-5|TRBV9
CASSATGGNQETQYF
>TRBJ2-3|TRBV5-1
CASSRTGGLDTQYF
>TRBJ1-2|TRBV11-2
CASSLGSLRGGYYGYTF
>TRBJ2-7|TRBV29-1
CSVDRTGATSYEQYF
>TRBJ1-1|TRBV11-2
CASRLSLINTEAFF
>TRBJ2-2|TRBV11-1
CASTGLADGELFF
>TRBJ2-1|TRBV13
CASSFYRNEQFF
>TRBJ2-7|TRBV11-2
CASSLLAGHLSYEQYF
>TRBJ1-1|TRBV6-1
CASSVDRAQTEAFF
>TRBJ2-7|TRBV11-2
CASSLAQDRVNEQYF
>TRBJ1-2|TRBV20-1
CSVEREDGYTF
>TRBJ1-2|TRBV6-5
CASSYEAQGGGYTF
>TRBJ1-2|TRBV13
CASSADRGANGYTF
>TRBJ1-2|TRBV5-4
CASRLRGGRGYTF
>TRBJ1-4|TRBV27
CASRKPGGTNEKLFF
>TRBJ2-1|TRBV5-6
CASSSSGGSSYNEQFF
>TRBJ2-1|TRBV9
CASSTSGWAYNEQFF
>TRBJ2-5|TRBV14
CASSQEEGWETQYF
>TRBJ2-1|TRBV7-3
CASSPSGGLNEQFF
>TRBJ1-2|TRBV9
CASSVGGQVGHGYTF
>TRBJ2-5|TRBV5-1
CASSLAPSGRAETQYF
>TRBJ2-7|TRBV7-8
CASSTGQGIQYF
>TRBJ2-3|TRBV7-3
CASSLGTISTDTQYF
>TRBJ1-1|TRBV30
CAWTPGDKTEAFF
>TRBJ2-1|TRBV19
CASTTGGQNNEQFF
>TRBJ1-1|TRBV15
CATSRERKAFF
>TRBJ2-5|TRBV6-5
CASSYTRTGETQYF
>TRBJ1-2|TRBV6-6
CASSYLQGDYGYTF
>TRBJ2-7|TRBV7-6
CASSEGRGYEQYF
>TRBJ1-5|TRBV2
CASRRGSDQPQHF
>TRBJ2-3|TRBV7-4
CASSLYRLAGAGGTDTQYF
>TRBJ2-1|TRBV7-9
CASSLALSSYNEQFF
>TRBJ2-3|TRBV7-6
CASSLTGTSGTDTQYF
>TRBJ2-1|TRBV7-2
CASSFRWTLHNEQFF
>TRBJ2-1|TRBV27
CASSPRGVSYNEQFF
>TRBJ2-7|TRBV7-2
CASRPPESYEQYF
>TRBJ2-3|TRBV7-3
CASSLVSSTDTQYF
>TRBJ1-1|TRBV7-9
CASSPLGGPTLNTEAFF
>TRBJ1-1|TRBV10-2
CASSEEGRFNTEAFF
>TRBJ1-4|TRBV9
CASSVGQGANEKLFF
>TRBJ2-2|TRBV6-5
CASSYSGLAGGRELFF
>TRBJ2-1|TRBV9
CASSRGGLAVSNEQFF
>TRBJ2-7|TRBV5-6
CASSLQGYEQYF
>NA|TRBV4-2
CASSQARGGPYEQYF
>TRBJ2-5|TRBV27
CASSFAGVQETQYF
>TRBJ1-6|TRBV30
CAWGTGVDREIYNSPLHF